Presented here are 22 T cell receptor beta chains from one specimen sequenced in a study of T cells in tumors after PD-1 blockade. Profiling relied on immunoSEQ multiplex PCR, and the TCRdb table lists in-frame clones only, not all of them. The sample lists 34,000 or so clones; roughly four fifths were seen once. The source material was PBMCs, sampled after anti-PD-1 treatment. Receptors were obtained from a human donor with basal cell carcinoma.

The CDR3 nucleotides read TGCAGCGTTGCACTGGAGGGGAAAGGGGATAACTATGGCTACACCTTC. Amino acid sequence: CSVALEGKGDNYGYTF. V and J are TRBV29-1 and TRBJ1-2; D may be TRBD1 (5 bases). V lost 4 bases and J 1 base, leaving 19 bases between the germline ends. Germline V gene lookup returns CDR1 SQVTM and CDR2 ANQGSEA. The CDR3 contains 16 residues.

This rearrangement joins TRBV6-5 to TRBJ2-1, with 13 bases aligning to TRBD2. In germline, CDR1 is MNHEY, CDR2 SVGAGI. The CDR3 spans 15 residues. V was pared by 8 bases and J by 4 bases, with 5 bases of the junction left unmatched. DNA for the CDR3: TGTGCCAGCCTACTAGCGGGGGGGGCGTACAATGAGCAGTTCTTC. As protein: CASLLAGGAYNEQFF.

V usage is TRBV6-5 and J usage is TRBJ2-1, with TRBD2 matching over 7 bases. The CDR3 covers 15 residues. CDR1 MNHEY and CDR2 SVGAGI come from the germline V gene. With 3 bases clipped from V and 4 bases from J, the junction kept 6 bases outside the gene matches. The CDR3 bases are TGTGCCAGCAGTTATGGGCTAGCGGAGTACAATGAGCAGTTCTTC. Protein: CASSYGLAEYNEQFF.

The chain is built from TRBV28 and TRBJ1-2; tentative D call: TRBD1 (6 bases). This CDR3 spans 19 amino acids. Germline-derived CDR1 and CDR2 are MDHEN and SYDVKM. V was cut by 8 bases and J by 5 bases, with 33 bases left in between. Written as DNA, the CDR3 is TGTGCCAGCGCAGGGCCCTCTGGACAGAGCCGGAAGGAGAGATATGGCTACACCTTC. The encoded protein is CASAGPSGQSRKERYGYTF.

This clone was recorded a few times. The chain joins TRBV6-1 to TRBJ1-6; 9 bases are shared with TRBD1. The CDR3 is made up of 14 amino acids. The V and J ends lost 3 bases and 13 bases, in that order; junction bases with no gene match: 7. CDR1 is MNHNS, CDR2 SASEGT, per germline. The CDR3 protein is CASSDRDRDAPLHF. CDR3 coding DNA: TGTGCCAGCAGTGATCGGGACAGGGATGCGCCCCTCCACTTT.

The chain couples TRBV4-1 to TRBJ1-1; no definite D call. The CDR3 is 14 amino acids. Germline V gene data show CDR1 as MGHRA and CDR2 as YSYEKL. Trimming took 2 bases from V and 0 from J, leaving 7 bases between them. The CDR3, as DNA: TGCGCCAGCAGCCAATTAACGATGAACACTGAAGCTTTCTTT. It encodes CASSQLTMNTEAFF.

The V gene is TRBV7-8, the J gene TRBJ2-1; TRBD2 aligns across 9 bases. This CDR3 is built from 17 residues. The J segment lost 5 bases and the V segment lost 5 bases, leaving 13 bases of the junction unmatched. CDR1 SGHVS and CDR2 FQNEAQ come from the germline V gene. The chain's CDR3 is CASSPMGWASGNNEQFF. In DNA form, the CDR3 reads TGTGCCAGCAGCCCCATGGGGTGGGCTAGCGGGAACAATGAGCAGTTCTTC. The full variable domain, rest sourced from reference TRBV7-8 and TRBJ2-1, is GAGVSQSPRYKVAKRGQDVALRCDPISGHVSLFWYQQALGQGPEFLTYFQNEAQLDKSGLPSDRFFAERPEGSVSTLKIQRTQQEDSAVYLCASSPMGWASGNNEQFFGPGTRLTVL.

CDR3 region: CASSVQENSPLHF. Here the CDR3 DNA reads TGTGCCAGCAGCGTCCAAGAGAATTCACCCCTCCACTTT. The chain couples TRBV9 to TRBJ1-6; D ambiguous. V lost 2 bases to trimming and J lost 7 bases, with 7 bases between them. Germline CDR1 SGDLS, CDR2 YYNGEE. The CDR3 extends over 13 amino acids.

This sequence joins TRBV2 and TRBJ2-7, with a weak D call TRBD2 (7 bases). The CDR3 covers 17 residues. V lost 6 bases, J lost 3 bases, and 24 bases lay in between. Per the germline V gene, CDR1 is SNHLY and CDR2 is FYNNEI. The CDR3 nucleotides read TGTGCCAGCAGAGGACAGCGGCACAGCGGGGCCCTCTACGAGCAGTACTTC. This sequence encodes CASRGQRHSGALYEQYF.

The table lists this clone with a count of one. The chain joins TRBV11-1 to TRBJ2-1, with TRBD1 matching over 9 bases. This CDR3 has 15 residues. Germline CDR1 reads SGHAT; CDR2 reads FQDESV (reference sequence). Germline trimming cut 5 bases from V and 1 base from J; bases unmatched to any gene: 3. In DNA form, the CDR3 reads TGTGCCAGCAGCGCGGGACAGGGATCCTACAATGAGCAGTTCTTC. It codes for CASSAGQGSYNEQFF.

V is TRBV18 and J is TRBJ2-1, with 9 bases lining up with TRBD2. Trimming removed 1 base from V and 7 bases from J; junction bases left unmatched: 8. CDR1 KGHSH and CDR2 LQKENI come from the germline V gene. This CDR3 spans 16 amino acids. The chain's CDR3 is CASSPRETSGYNEQFF. CDR3 sequence (DNA): TGTGCCAGCTCACCACGGGAAACTAGCGGGTATAATGAGCAGTTCTTC.

V is TRBV7-2 and J is TRBJ1-4; D is possibly TRBD1 (5 bases). Trimming took off 1 base at V and 3 bases at J, with 6 bases between the two ends. This CDR3 comprises 14 residues. Germline V CDR1 and CDR2: SGHTA, FQGNSA. The CDR3 nucleotides read TGTGCCAGCAGCTTAGGGGGGGCTAATGAAAAACTGTTTTTT. Protein product: CASSLGGANEKLFF. The whole variable domain, filled in from reference TRBV7-2 and TRBJ1-4, reads GAGVSQSPSNKVTEKGKDVELRCDPISGHTALYWYRQSLGQGLEFLIYFQGNSAPDKSGLPSDRFSAERTGGSVSTLTIQRTQQEDSAVYLCASSLGGANEKLFFGSGTQLSVL.

The chain recombines TRBV6-1 with TRBJ2-7; weak D call: TRBD2 (5 bases). The CDR3 contains 15 residues. CDR1 and CDR2 from the germline V gene are MNHNS and SASEGT. The germline V and J ends were trimmed by 3 bases and 4 bases, with 16 bases remaining between them. The CDR3 spells CASSDGGPTIYEQYF. DNA of the CDR3: TGTGCCAGCAGTGATGGAGGCCCCACGATTTACGAGCAGTACTTC.

In this sample, this clone turned up a few times. The chain joins TRBV6-6 to TRBJ2-7; 8 positions match TRBD1. This CDR3 is 14 amino acids long. The V and J ends lost 0 bases and 5 bases, in that order; junction bases with no gene match: 3. Germline lookup yields CDR1 MNHNY and CDR2 SVGAGI (reference sequence). Here the CDR3 DNA reads TGTGCCAGCAGTTACTCCCCGGACAGGGACGAGCAGTACTTC. Protein sequence: CASSYSPDRDEQYF.

The gene calls are TRBV4-3 and TRBJ2-2; no clear D gene. CDR1 and CDR2 (germline): LGHNA, YSLEER. The CDR3 length is 12 residues. Trimming took off 1 base at V and 8 bases at J, with 5 bases between the two ends. CDR3 loop: CASSQVGGELFF. As DNA, the CDR3 is TGCGCCAGCAGCCAAGTGGGGGGGGAGCTGTTTTTT.

This chain connects TRBV29-1 to TRBJ1-5; 9 bases are shared with TRBD1. The CDR3 runs 13 residues. V shed 5 bases and J 7 bases; nucleotides not matched to a gene: 6. Germline V lookup: CDR1 SQVTM, CDR2 ANQGSEA. The CDR3 DNA sequence: TGCAGCGTTTCGACAGGGGGGGGACAGCCCCAGCATTTT. Translating gives CSVSTGGGQPQHF.

V and J are TRBV2 and TRBJ2-5; 8 positions match TRBD2. This CDR3 region has 15 residues. Germline lookup yields CDR1 SNHLY and CDR2 FYNNEI. Unmatched junction bases numbered 11, after V lost 7 bases and J lost 4 bases. DNA of the CDR3: TGTGCCAGCATTGCTAGCGGGTTAGGGGCAGAGACCCAGTACTTC. Its translation: CASIASGLGAETQYF.

This clone was seen a handful of times. This chain joins TRBV28 and TRBJ2-5; 9 positions match TRBD1. V trimming: 2 bases; J trimming: 1 base; junction bases outside the gene matches: 17. Germline V lookup: CDR1 MDHEN, CDR2 SYDVKM. This CDR3 contains 20 residues. The CDR3 here is CASSLPSGSRTGAFQETQYF. CDR3 bases: TGTGCCAGCAGTTTACCGAGTGGCTCGAGGACAGGGGCCTTCCAAGAGACCCAGTACTTC. Filled out from reference TRBV28 and TRBJ2-5, the complete variable domain reads DVKVTQSSRYLVKRTGEKVFLECVQDMDHENMFWYRQDPGLGLRLIYFSYDVKMKEKGDIPEGYSVSREKKERFSLILESASTNQTSMYLCASSLPSGSRTGAFQETQYFGPGTRLLVL.

A few counts support this clone. V usage is TRBV29-1 and J usage is TRBJ1-3; no clear D. CDR1 and CDR2 (germline): SQVTM, ANQGSEA. V was trimmed by 3 bases and J by 0 bases, leaving 6 bases between them. The CDR3 loop spans 13 amino acids. In nucleotides, the CDR3 is TGCAGCGTTGAGAAAGTCTCTGGAAACACCATATATTTT. Residues: CSVEKVSGNTIYF.

The V call is TRBV19, the J call TRBJ1-3; 8 nucleotides align to TRBD1. The V segment lost 5 bases and the J segment 2 bases; nucleotides outside the gene matches: 2. CDR1 LNHDA and CDR2 SQIVND come from the germline V gene (reference sequence). This CDR3 comprises 14 residues. CDR3 coding DNA: TGTGCCAGTAGTGTGACAGGGGCTGGAAACACCATATATTTT. It yields the protein CASSVTGAGNTIYF. Full variable domain (remainder filled in from reference TRBV19 and TRBJ1-3): DGGITQSPKYLFRKEGQNVTLSCEQNLNHDAMYWYRQDPGQGLRLIYYSQIVNDFQKGDIAEGYSVSREKKESFPLTVTSAQKNPTAFYLCASSVTGAGNTIYFGEGSWLTVV.

The rearrangement links TRBV6-5 to TRBJ1-2; TRBD1 might be the D (5 bases). Trimming took off 2 bases at V and 4 bases at J, with 5 bases between the two ends. The CDR3 is 12 amino acids. Per the germline V gene, CDR1 is MNHEY and CDR2 is SVGAGI. The CDR3, as DNA: TGTGCCAGCAGTTACGGGGGCTATGGCTACACCTTC. Translating gives CASSYGGYGYTF.

A few counts support this clone. V gene TRBV18 combines with J gene TRBJ1-2, with D hard to call. Trimming took off 2 bases at V and 6 bases at J, with 10 bases between the two ends. The CDR3 totals 13 residues. Germline CDR1 reads KGHSH; CDR2 reads LQKENI. The CDR3 protein is CASSPETVDGYTF. The DNA for the CDR3 is TGTGCCAGCTCACCAGAGACGGTAGATGGCTACACCTTC. The full variable domain, rest sourced from reference TRBV18 and TRBJ1-2, is NAGVMQNPRHLVRRRGQEARLRCSPMKGHSHVYWYRQLPEEGLKFMVYLQKENIIDESGMPKERFSAEFPKEGPSILRIQQVVRGDSAAYFCASSPETVDGYTFGSGTRLTVV.